This T cell receptor beta chain was captured in a study of blood T cell repertoires in COVID-19. The overall study: Some COVID-19 samples were acute and others convalescent; all came from the United States, Italy and Spain. The cDNA or gDNA used as material had been derived from T cells, B-cell-depleted T cells, or PBMCs.

Assay: immunoSEQ multiplex PCR; the TCRdb copy retains only in-frame clones and omits some. The table shows 150,000 to 200,000 clones, with 70% to 80% occurring only once. Germline V lookup: CDR1 MNHEY, CDR2 SMNVEV (reference sequence). With 2 bases removed from V and 0 bases from J, the gap between germline ends came to 14 bases. The CDR3 consists of 16 residues. V is TRBV27 and J is TRBJ2-7, with TRBD2 as a possible D gene (5 bases). Sequenced material: peripheral blood. The sequence was obtained from a woman aged 40 to 50 with COVID-19, enrolled during active disease. In DNA form, the CDR3 reads TGTGCCAGCAGTTTAGGTCTAGCTTGGATCTCCTACGAGCAGTACTTC. Its translation is CASSLGLAWISYEQYF.